This is a list of T cell receptor beta chains from one sample in a study of T cell responses to AZD1222 COVID-19 vaccine. Some clones are missing from TCRdb's copy, which holds only in-frame ones; the method was immunoSEQ multiplex PCR. The table lists 90,000 to 130,000 clones, about 85% of them singletons, with approximately 3.5% in the top ten. The sample was peripheral blood, taken on day 0 of AZD1222 vaccination. The receptors were gathered from an adult in good health. CDR3s include the opening cysteine and the closing phenylalanine or tryptophan. A D gene is named only where the DNA matches it firmly. Size values are once, few and many counts, or a class for expanded clones, and some rows have none.

once	TRBV2	TRBJ1-1	-	TGTGCCAGCAGTGAATATCTAAGGGCACAGGGGAACACTGAAGCTTTCTTT	CASSEYLRAQGNTEAFF
once	TRBV29-1	TRBJ1-2	TRBD1	TGCAGCGTTGGCGGACAGGGTAGTAGCTACACCTTC	CSVGGQGSSYTF
few	TRBV18	TRBJ1-1	-	TGTGCCAGCTCACCAGGGGGAAACACTGAAGCTTTCTTT	CASSPGGNTEAFF
-	TRBV7-2	TRBJ2-7	TRBD1	TGTGCCAGCAGCTCGTCAGGGGGTGGGTACGAGCAGTACTTC	CASSSSGGGYEQYF
-	TRBV7-2	TRBJ2-5	-	TGTGCCAGCAGCTTACCTCCGGCGGGAGAGACCCAGTACTTC	CASSLPPAGETQYF
-	TRBV18	TRBJ1-3	-	TGTGCCAGCTCCGTCATGGAGGGCTCGTCTGGAAACACCATATATTTT	CASSVMEGSSGNTIYF
-	TRBV6-5	TRBJ1-1	TRBD1	TGTGCCAGCAGTTCACGACAGGGGACTGAAGCTTTCTTT	CASSSRQGTEAFF
once	TRBV11-2	TRBJ2-2	-	TGTGCCAGCAGCTTACAGTTCAACGGGGAGCTGTTTTTT	CASSLQFNGELFF
-	TRBV5-1	TRBJ1-4	-	TGCGCCAGCAGCTTGGGCTCTGTAAATGAAAAACTGTTTTTT	CASSLGSVNEKLFF
few	TRBV29-1	TRBJ1-1	-	TGCAGCGCCCCAGCGGGATCGAACACTGAAGCTTTCTTT	CSAPAGSNTEAFF
-	TRBV6-2/TRBV6-3	TRBJ1-1	-	TGTGCCAGCAGTTATTGGAAGGGGTTGAACACTGAAGCTTTCTTT	CASSYWKGLNTEAFF
-	TRBV3-1/TRBV3-2	TRBJ1-5	-	TGTGCCAGCAGCCAAGATAATCGAGCCAATCAGCCCCAGCATTTT	CASSQDNRANQPQHF
-	TRBV28	TRBJ1-2	TRBD1	TGTGCCAGCATCCCAGGTGGACAGGGTGGTTTCTATGGCTACACCTTC	CASIPGGQGGFYGYTF
-	TRBV28	TRBJ2-5	-	TGTGCCAGCAGCCCCCCACAAGAGACCCAGTACTTC	CASSPPQETQYF
-	TRBV28	TRBJ2-7	TRBD1	TGTGCCAGCAGTTCCCCCGGGACAGACTACGAGCAGTACTTC	CASSSPGTDYEQYF
-	TRBV29-1	TRBJ1-1	TRBD1	TGCAGCGTGTTCACAGGGGGCCCGAACACTGAAGCTTTCTTT	CSVFTGGPNTEAFF
-	TRBV19	TRBJ1-1	-	TGTGCCAGTAGTCCAGGAGGGTTTGGGGGCGGGGTTGGCACTGAAGCTTTCTTT	CASSPGGFGGGVGTEAFF
-	TRBV30	TRBJ1-5	-	TGTGCCTGGACCTCCGGAGGGTCCTATTCTCGGGAACAGCATTTT	CAWTSGGSYSREQHF
-	TRBV5-4	TRBJ1-1	-	TGTGCCACCATAGGGGATCTCTACACTGAAGCTTTCTTT	CATIGDLYTEAFF
-	TRBV11-2	TRBJ2-7	-	TGTGCCAGCAGCTTAGATCCCGAGCCTTACGAGCAGTACTTC	CASSLDPEPYEQYF
few	TRBV27	TRBJ2-7	-	TGTGCCAGCATGCGCGGTAGCTCCTACGAGCAGTACTTC	CASMRGSSYEQYF
-	TRBV3-1/TRBV3-2	TRBJ2-1	-	TGTGCCAGCAGTCAAGTTCAAGGGTTCTCCTACAATGAGCAGTTCTTC	CASSQVQGFSYNEQFF
-	TRBV2	TRBJ1-5	-	TGTGCCAGCAGTGTACAATATAGCAATCAGCCCCAGCATTTT	CASSVQYSNQPQHF
-	TRBV7-2	TRBJ2-7	TRBD2	TGTGCCAGCAGGGAAGGACTAGCGATCCACGAGCAGTACTTC	CASREGLAIHEQYF